The 17 T cell receptor beta chains below all came from one sample that was sequenced in a study of glioma-infiltrating T cells. Using RNA template, CDR3s of TCR alpha and beta were amplified with iRepertoire arm-PCR. Each CDR3 protein gets one entry after TCRdb re-called the multiplex PCR reads with MiXCR. The table lists roughly 100,000 distinct CDR3 sequences, 40% of them singletons, with roughly two fifths in the top ten. The sequenced material came from glioma tissue, nonneoplastic brain tissue, or PBMCs (not recorded which). Receptors were obtained from a human donor with low-grade glioma or glioblastoma, undergoing nonglioma brain surgery, or in good health (not recorded which).

This clonotype was seen a handful of times. The J gene is TRBJ2-7, the V gene TRBV29-1, with D perhaps matching TRBD1 (5 bases). V was cut by 5 bases and J by 4 bases, with 9 bases left in between. This CDR3 has 11 residues. In germline, CDR1 is SQVTM, CDR2 ANQGSEA. CDR3: CSVSQGYEQYF. The CDR3 DNA reads as TGCAGCGTTTCCCAGGGTTACGAGCAGTACTTC.

This clonotype was picked up many times. This sequence joins TRBV12-3 or TRBV12-4 and TRBJ2-5; the D is unclear. This CDR3 spans 13 amino acids. V lost 6 bases and J 5 bases, leaving 13 bases between the germline ends. The CDR3 DNA follows: TGTGCCAGCAGCCTCATCCTCTCGGAGACCCAGTACTTC. Protein product: CASSLILSETQYF.

V and J are TRBV29-1 and TRBJ1-1; 8 positions agree with TRBD1. The CDR3 has 13 residues. The J segment lost 1 base and the V segment lost 6 bases, leaving 4 bases of the junction unmatched. Germline lookup yields CDR1 SQVTM and CDR2 ANQGSEA. CDR3 region: CSVTGGRNTEAFF. In DNA, the CDR3 is TGCAGCGTCACAGGGGGTAGGAACACTGAAGCTTTCTTT.

This clonotype was recorded at least ten times. CDR3: CASSGAVPFMAFF. The CDR3 DNA reads TGTGCCAGCAGCGGAGCAGTTCCCTTTATGGCTTTCTTT. The chain is built from TRBV6-1 and TRBJ1-1, with D hard to call. The CDR3 consists of 13 residues. V lost 6 bases, J lost 11 bases, and 19 bases lay in between. Germline V gives CDR1 MNHNS, CDR2 SASEGT.

The chain employs TRBV6-6 and TRBJ2-7; D possibly uses TRBD1 or TRBD2 (6 bases each). Germline V gene data show CDR1 as MNHNY and CDR2 as SVGAGI (reference sequence). V was pared by 3 bases and J by 3 bases, with 21 bases between. This CDR3 contains 17 residues. The CDR3 coding sequence is TGTGCCAGCAGTTATGGCCCCCCATCGCGGGACAACTACGAGCAGTACTTC. It codes for CASSYGPPSRDNYEQYF.

This clonotype was seen repeatedly, ten times or more. V is TRBV7-9 and J is TRBJ1-3; D remains ambiguous. The CDR3 consists of 16 residues. In germline, CDR1 is SEHNR, CDR2 FQNEAQ (reference sequence). V lost 1 base and J 0 bases, leaving 10 bases between the germline ends. The CDR3, as DNA: TGTGCCAGCAGCTTAGACGCCAGGCGCTCTGGAAACACCATATATTTT. Protein: CASSLDARRSGNTIYF.

This clonotype was seen a single time. The CDR3 nucleotides are TGTGCCAGCAGCACCGGGACTAGCGGGGGGGCCCCAGAGACCCAGTACTTC. Its translation: CASSTGTSGGAPETQYF. The chain links TRBV4-2 to TRBJ2-5; 16 positions match TRBD2. This CDR3 is built from 17 residues. Trimming cost V 5 bases and J 4 bases; bases outside gene matches: 7. Per the germline V gene, CDR1 is LGHNA and CDR2 is YNFKEQ.

J is TRBJ1-5 and V is TRBV13, with D possibly matching TRBD1 (5 bases). V was trimmed by 6 bases and J by 2 bases, leaving 14 bases between them. From germline, CDR1 is PRHDT and CDR2 FYEKMQ (reference sequence). This CDR3 has 15 amino acids. The DNA of the CDR3 is TGTGCCAGCAGTCGTAGGGCACAGGGCAATCAGCCCCAGCATTTT. Its protein product is CASSRRAQGNQPQHF. Supplemented by reference TRBV13 and TRBJ1-5, the full variable domain reads AAGVIQSPRHLIKEKRETATLKCYPIPRHDTVYWYQQGPGQDPQFLISFYEKMQSDKGSIPDRFSAQQFSDYHSELNMSSLELGDSALYFCASSRRAQGNQPQHFGDGTRLSIL.

The table lists this clonotype with a count of one. At one end, the junction sequence differs from germline, possibly due to a read error. The chain has TRBV28 and TRBJ1-2; possibly TRBD1 for D (5 bases). The CDR3 has 15 residues. Germline CDR1 is MDHEN and CDR2 is SYDVKM. CDR3 amino acids: CATIKEEALGDGNTF. CDR3 coding DNA: TGTGCCACCATAAAGGAGGAGGCCCTAGGGGATGGCAACACCTTC.

Turning to this clonotype: The CDR3 does not end in the conserved phenylalanine or tryptophan, so this is likely a read error. The chain carries TRBV6-1 and TRBJ2-3, with D perhaps TRBD1 or TRBD2 (5 bases each). Germline V CDR1 and CDR2: MNHNS, SASEGT. This CDR3 comprises 13 residues. Trimming took off 11 bases at V and 2 bases at J, with 14 bases between the two ends. The CDR3 DNA reads as TGTGCCTCCGGGACCTCCTACACAGATACGCAGTATTTA. It translates to CASGTSYTDTQYL.

There are many counts of this clonotype. J is TRBJ1-5 and V is TRBV12-3 or TRBV12-4; no clear D. This CDR3 has 13 amino acids. Trimming stripped 2 bases from V and 5 bases from J, with 7 bases between. CDR3 region: CASSLQEYQPQHF. Written as DNA, the CDR3 is TGTGCCAGCAGTTTACAGGAATATCAGCCCCAGCATTTT.

This clonotype was observed a handful of times. V and J are TRBV5-4 and TRBJ2-6; D is possibly TRBD2 (5 bases). With 4 bases removed from V and 4 bases from J, the gap between germline ends came to 12 bases. CDR3 length: 15 amino acids. The V gene's germline CDR1 is SGHNT and CDR2 YYREEE (reference sequence). As DNA, the CDR3 is TGTGCCAGCAGCCAGGACTCCCGGGGGGCCAACGTCCTGACTTTC. As protein: CASSQDSRGANVLTF.

In the case of this clonotype: This clone may be a read error of a much larger clone one base away. This rearrangement joins TRBV12-3 or TRBV12-4 to TRBJ2-7, with D uncertain. This CDR3 is built from 12 residues. The CDR3 sequence is CASGSSGYEQHF. The DNA of the CDR3 is TGTGCCAGCGGAAGTAGTGGGTACGAGCAGCACTTC.

With respect to this clonotype: This may be a read error: a much more frequent sequence differs by one nucleotide. CDR3 sequence: CASRKTSGEENQYF. The DNA of the CDR3 is TGTGCCAGCAGGAAGACTAGCGGGGAAGAGAACCAGTACTTC. V usage is TRBV12-3 or TRBV12-4 and J usage is TRBJ2-5, with 11 bases matching TRBD2. This CDR3 spans 14 amino acids.

This clonotype was recorded once. The junction departs from germline at one end; a sequencing error may be responsible. The chain joins TRBV19 to TRBJ1-1; D gene uncertain. CDR3 length: 14 residues. CDR1 and CDR2 from the germline V gene are LNHDA and SQIVND (reference sequence). The CDR3 loop is CSSSMGSSNTEAFF. The CDR3 nucleotides read TGTTCCAGTAGTATGGGATCCAGCAACACTGAAGCTTTCTTT.

With respect to this clonotype: This clone may be a read error of a much larger clone one base away. The V gene is TRBV9, the J gene TRBJ1-3; D uncertain. The germline CDR1 and CDR2 sequences are SGDLS and YYNGEE. The CDR3 has 14 residues. V dropped 3 bases and J dropped 4 bases, with 11 bases sitting between them. The chain's CDR3 is CASSDQPYGNTIYF. In DNA, the CDR3 is TGTGCCAGCAGCGATCAACCTTACGGAAACACCATATATTTT.

A word on this clonotype: One end of the junction varies from germline; a read error may be responsible. V is TRBV6-2 or TRBV6-3 and J is TRBJ1-2, with D unclear. This CDR3 has 17 residues. The germline V gene encodes CDR1 MNHEY and CDR2 SVGEGT. As DNA, the CDR3 is TGTGCCCGCCTGGACCGCGACGCCGAGCCCTCTCACTATTCCTACCGCTTC. Residues: CARLDRDAEPSHYSYRF.